This is a list of T cell receptor beta chains from one sample in a study of identical twins. TCRdb reprocessed the 5' RACE reads with MiXCR, giving one entry per CDR3 protein. The data hold around 480,000 distinct CDR3 sequences, with approximately 15% observed a single time. These data are also associated with another study on yellow fever vaccine responses in identical twins.

The sequencing sample was made of CD4+ T cells sorted from blood. The source is a woman aged 18 to 35 in good health. Each CDR3 is given with its conserved first and last residue. D genes are given only for firm matches. Clone size, where shown, is once, few, many, or a class for clones that have expanded.

D gene: TRBD2
J gene: TRBJ2-1
clone size: -
V gene: TRBV4-3
CDR3 protein: CASSKNLAEGDEQFF
CDR3 DNA: TGCGCCAGCTCTAAAAACCTAGCGGAAGGGGATGAGCAGTTCTTC

D gene: -
J gene: TRBJ1-3
clone size: -
V gene: TRBV12-3/TRBV12-4
CDR3 protein: CASSLGTANTIYF
CDR3 DNA: TGTGCCAGCAGTTTAGGGACGGCAAACACCATATATTTT

D gene: -
J gene: TRBJ2-7
clone size: few
V gene: TRBV6-2/TRBV6-3
CDR3 protein: CASTHSYEQYF
CDR3 DNA: TGTGCCAGCACCCACTCCTACGAGCAGTACTTC

D gene: TRBD2
J gene: TRBJ2-1
clone size: -
V gene: TRBV14
CDR3 protein: CASSRVAGSSYNEQFF
CDR3 DNA: TGTGCCAGCAGCCGCGTAGCGGGAAGCTCCTACAATGAGCAGTTCTTC

D gene: TRBD1
J gene: TRBJ2-2
clone size: few
V gene: TRBV6-2/TRBV6-3
CDR3 protein: CASSGTGATGELFF
CDR3 DNA: TGTGCCAGCAGTGGGACAGGGGCAACCGGGGAGCTGTTTTTT

D gene: TRBD1
J gene: TRBJ2-5
clone size: many
V gene: TRBV29-1
CDR3 protein: CSVGDREETQYF
CDR3 DNA: TGCAGCGTTGGGGACAGAGAAGAGACCCAGTACTTC

D gene: -
J gene: TRBJ2-3
clone size: -
V gene: TRBV5-6
CDR3 protein: CASGLVQGLQTDTQYF
CDR3 DNA: TGTGCCAGCGGCTTAGTTCAGGGCCTACAGACAGATACGCAGTATTTT

D gene: TRBD2
J gene: TRBJ2-2
clone size: -
V gene: TRBV27
CDR3 protein: CASSQLAGTTGELFF
CDR3 DNA: TGTGCCAGCAGTCAATTAGCGGGAACTACCGGGGAGCTGTTTTTT

D gene: -
J gene: TRBJ2-7
clone size: many
V gene: TRBV20-1
CDR3 protein: CSARNDMTDPNKWTRQYF
CDR3 DNA: TGCAGTGCTAGAAATGATATGACAGACCCAAACAAGTGGACGAGGCAGTACTTC

D gene: -
J gene: TRBJ2-5
clone size: -
V gene: TRBV2
CDR3 protein: CASSDTVYQETQYF
CDR3 DNA: TGTGCCAGCAGTGATACGGTGTACCAAGAGACCCAGTACTTC

D gene: TRBD2
J gene: TRBJ2-7
clone size: few
V gene: TRBV12-3/TRBV12-4
CDR3 protein: CASSISGGRYEQYF
CDR3 DNA: TGTGCCAGCAGTATTAGCGGGGGGCGCTACGAGCAGTACTTC

D gene: TRBD1
J gene: TRBJ2-7
clone size: -
V gene: TRBV12-3/TRBV12-4
CDR3 protein: CASSFLGTEAYEQYF
CDR3 DNA: TGTGCCAGCAGTTTTTTGGGGACAGAGGCCTACGAGCAGTACTTC

D gene: -
J gene: TRBJ2-7
clone size: few
V gene: TRBV7-8
CDR3 protein: CASTEQGHEQYF
CDR3 DNA: TGTGCCAGCACCGAACAGGGCCACGAGCAGTACTTC

D gene: -
J gene: TRBJ1-5
clone size: -
V gene: TRBV5-3
CDR3 protein: CARSRVRAWIQPQHF
CDR3 DNA: TGTGCCAGAAGTAGGGTCAGGGCGTGGATTCAGCCCCAGCATTTT

D gene: TRBD1
J gene: TRBJ1-2
clone size: -
V gene: TRBV7-2
CDR3 protein: CASSLAGTAFYGYTF
CDR3 DNA: TGTGCCAGCAGCTTAGCCGGGACAGCCTTCTATGGCTACACCTTC

D gene: TRBD1
J gene: TRBJ2-7
clone size: few
V gene: TRBV5-1
CDR3 protein: CASSPDRGPGEQYF
CDR3 DNA: TGCGCCAGCAGCCCCGACAGGGGGCCGGGCGAGCAGTACTTC

D gene: -
J gene: TRBJ1-2
clone size: few
V gene: TRBV12-3/TRBV12-4
CDR3 protein: CASSFAGGAISYGYTF
CDR3 DNA: TGTGCCAGCAGTTTTGCCGGGGGCGCGATATCCTATGGCTACACCTTC

D gene: -
J gene: TRBJ2-1
clone size: -
V gene: TRBV12-3/TRBV12-4
CDR3 protein: CASTVLGGRYNEQFF
CDR3 DNA: TGTGCCAGCACAGTGTTGGGCGGGCGCTACAATGAGCAGTTCTTC